These 4 T cell receptor beta chains were sequenced from one sample in a study of blood T cell repertoires in COVID-19 (TCRdb year 2020). Libraries were constructed by the immunoSEQ multiplex PCR assay. TCRdb limited this immuneACCESS table to in-frame rearrangements with V and J called. A share of clones is missing; checked studies link under half to unresolved V genes, and the rest is unexplained. Within this sample are some 420,000 clones, with 80% to 90% of them counted one time only. The ten largest clonotypes hold roughly 1.1% of the sample. Sequencing used PBMCs or T cells enriched from blood (not recorded which). The receptors come from a man aged 25 to 40 who had recovered from COVID-19.

The gene calls are TRBV5-1 and TRBJ2-2, with a weak D call TRBD1 (6 bases). V was clipped by 5 bases and J by 4 bases, with 15 bases between them. CDR3 size: 15 residues. Germline lookup yields CDR1 SGHRS and CDR2 YFSETQ. The DNA of the CDR3 is TGCGCCAGCAGAGAAGGGGGTGAAGTCACCGGGGAGCTGTTTTTT. Amino acid sequence: CASREGGEVTGELFF.

V usage is TRBV28 and J usage is TRBJ1-4; tentatively, D is TRBD1 (5 bases). Germline-derived CDR1 and CDR2 are MDHEN and SYDVKM. The CDR3 sequence is 14 residues long. V shed 4 bases and J shed 5 bases, with 11 bases lying between them. The chain's CDR3 is CASSSGHLNEKLFF. The CDR3 nucleotides read TGTGCCAGCAGTTCAGGACACCTGAATGAAAAACTGTTTTTT. Drawing the rest from reference TRBV28 and TRBJ1-4, the complete variable domain is DVKVTQSSRYLVKRTGEKVFLECVQDMDHENMFWYRQDPGLGLRLIYFSYDVKMKEKGDIPEGYSVSREKKERFSLILESASTNQTSMYLCASSSGHLNEKLFFGSGTQLSVL.

This chain links TRBV5-6 with TRBJ2-7; 7 bases fit TRBD2. The V and J ends lost 4 bases and 6 bases, in that order; junction bases with no gene match: 13. Germline values: CDR1 SGHDT, CDR2 YYEEEE. The CDR3 covers 15 residues. The CDR3 reads CASSNPSGPSREQYF. The CDR3, as DNA: TGTGCCAGCAGCAACCCTAGCGGCCCCTCTCGCGAGCAGTACTTC.

The chain carries TRBV6-5 and TRBJ1-2; the D is unclear. The CDR3 contains 13 residues. V lost 4 bases, J lost 8 bases, and 14 bases lay in between. The germline CDR1 and CDR2 sequences are MNHEY and SVGAGI. The CDR3 region has the DNA TGTGCCAGCAGTTCCAACGGGGATCGGGGCTACACCTTC. Encoded protein: CASSSNGDRGYTF.